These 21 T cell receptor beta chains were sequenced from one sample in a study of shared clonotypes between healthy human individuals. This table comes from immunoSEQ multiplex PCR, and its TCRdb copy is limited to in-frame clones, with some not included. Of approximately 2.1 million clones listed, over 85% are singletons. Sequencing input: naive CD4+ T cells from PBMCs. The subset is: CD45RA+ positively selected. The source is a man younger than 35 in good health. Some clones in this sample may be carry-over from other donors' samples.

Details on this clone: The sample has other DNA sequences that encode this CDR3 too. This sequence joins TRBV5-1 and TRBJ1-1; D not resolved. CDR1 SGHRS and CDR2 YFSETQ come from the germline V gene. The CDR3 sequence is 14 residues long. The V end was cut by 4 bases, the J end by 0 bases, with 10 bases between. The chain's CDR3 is CASSGDTLNTEAFF. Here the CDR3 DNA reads TGCGCCAGCAGCGGCGACACTTTGAACACTGAAGCTTTCTTT.

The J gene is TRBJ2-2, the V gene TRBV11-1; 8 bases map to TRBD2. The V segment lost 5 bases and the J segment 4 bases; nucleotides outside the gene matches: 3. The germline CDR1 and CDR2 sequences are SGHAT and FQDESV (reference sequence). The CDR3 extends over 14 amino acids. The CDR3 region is CASSVTSGTGELFF. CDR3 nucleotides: TGTGCCAGCAGCGTAACTAGCGGCACCGGGGAGCTGTTTTTT. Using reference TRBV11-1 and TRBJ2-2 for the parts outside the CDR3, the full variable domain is EAEVAQSPRYKITEKSQAVAFWCDPISGHATLYWYRQILGQGPELLVQFQDESVVDDSQLPKDRFSAERLKGVDSTLKIQPAELGDSAMYLCASSVTSGTGELFFGEGSRLTVL.

The CDR3, as DNA: TGTGCCAGCAGCTTGACAGGAGGTGAAACTGAAGCTTTCTTT. It is translated as CASSLTGGETEAFF. The chain links TRBV7-6 to TRBJ1-1, with a weak D call TRBD1 (6 bases). Germline V gene data show CDR1 as SGHVS and CDR2 as FNYEAQ. This CDR3 is built from 14 residues. V lost 3 bases, J lost 5 bases, and 13 bases lay in between.

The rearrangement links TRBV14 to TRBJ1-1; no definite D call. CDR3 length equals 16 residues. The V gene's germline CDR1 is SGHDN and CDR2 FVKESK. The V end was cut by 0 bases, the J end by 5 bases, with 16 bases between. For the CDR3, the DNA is TGTGCCAGCAGCCAAGATTTGTCGGGGAGAGGGACTGAAGCTTTCTTT. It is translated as CASSQDLSGRGTEAFF.

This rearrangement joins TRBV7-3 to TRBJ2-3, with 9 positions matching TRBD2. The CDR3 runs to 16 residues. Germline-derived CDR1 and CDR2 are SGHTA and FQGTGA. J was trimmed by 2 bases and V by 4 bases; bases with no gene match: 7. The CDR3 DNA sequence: TGTGCCAGCAGCTCCTCCGTAGCGGGAGACACAGATACGCAGTATTTT. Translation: CASSSSVAGDTDTQYF.

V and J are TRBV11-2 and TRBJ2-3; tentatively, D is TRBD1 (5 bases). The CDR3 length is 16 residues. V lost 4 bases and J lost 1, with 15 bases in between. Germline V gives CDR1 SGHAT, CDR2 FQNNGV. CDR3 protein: CASSWGRRARTDTQYF. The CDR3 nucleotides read TGTGCCAGCAGCTGGGGCAGACGAGCTCGCACAGATACGCAGTATTTT.

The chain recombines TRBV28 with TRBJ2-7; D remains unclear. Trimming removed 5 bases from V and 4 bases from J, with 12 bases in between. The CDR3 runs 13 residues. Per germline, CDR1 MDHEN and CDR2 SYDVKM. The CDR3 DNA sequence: TGTGCCAGCAGTCCCAGGAGCCTATACGAGCAGTACTTC. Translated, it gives CASSPRSLYEQYF.

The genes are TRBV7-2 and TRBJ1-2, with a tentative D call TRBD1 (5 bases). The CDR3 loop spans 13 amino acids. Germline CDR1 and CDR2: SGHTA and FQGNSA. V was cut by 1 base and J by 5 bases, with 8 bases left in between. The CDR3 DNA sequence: TGTGCCAGCAGCTTAGACAGGATTTATGGCTACACCTTC. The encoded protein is CASSLDRIYGYTF.

The CDR3 DNA is TGTGCCAGCAGTTACTCAATTTCAGGGTCCTACGAGCAGTACTTC. Its protein product is CASSYSISGSYEQYF. The chain has TRBV6-5 and TRBJ2-7; the D gene is possibly TRBD1 (5 bases). Germline CDR1 and CDR2: MNHEY and SVGAGI. Trimming pared 0 bases from V and 1 base from J, leaving 10 bases between. The CDR3 covers 15 residues.

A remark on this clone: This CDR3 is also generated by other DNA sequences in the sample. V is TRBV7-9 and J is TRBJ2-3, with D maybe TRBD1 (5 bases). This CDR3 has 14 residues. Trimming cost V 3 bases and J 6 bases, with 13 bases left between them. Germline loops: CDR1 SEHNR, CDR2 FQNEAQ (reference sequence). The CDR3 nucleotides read TGTGCCAGCAGCTTTGGCCAGGGTAGGGATACGCAGTATTTT. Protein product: CASSFGQGRDTQYF. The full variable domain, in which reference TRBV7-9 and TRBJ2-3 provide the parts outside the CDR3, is DTGVSQNPRHKITKRGQNVTFRCDPISEHNRLYWYRQTLGQGPEFLTYFQNEAQLEKSRLLSDRFSAERPKGSFSTLEIQRTEQGDSAMYLCASSFGQGRDTQYFGPGTRLTVL.

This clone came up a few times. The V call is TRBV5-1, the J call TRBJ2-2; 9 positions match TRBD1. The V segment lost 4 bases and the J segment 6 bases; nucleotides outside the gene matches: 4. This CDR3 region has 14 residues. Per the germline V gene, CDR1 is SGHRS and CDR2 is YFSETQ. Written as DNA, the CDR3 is TGCGCCAGCAGCACAGGGGGCGAGGCCGGGGAGCTGTTTTTT. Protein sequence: CASSTGGEAGELFF.

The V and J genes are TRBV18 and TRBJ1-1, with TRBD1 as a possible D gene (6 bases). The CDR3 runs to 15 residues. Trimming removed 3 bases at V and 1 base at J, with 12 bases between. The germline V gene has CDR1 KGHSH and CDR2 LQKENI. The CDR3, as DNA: TGTGCCAGCTCACCTGGGTCACAGGGGAACACTGAAGCTTTCTTT. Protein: CASSPGSQGNTEAFF.

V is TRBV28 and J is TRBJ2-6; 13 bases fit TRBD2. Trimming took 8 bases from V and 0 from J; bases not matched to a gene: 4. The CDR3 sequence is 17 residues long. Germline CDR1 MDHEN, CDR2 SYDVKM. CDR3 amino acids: CASGTSGDDSGANVLTF. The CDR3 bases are TGTGCCAGCGGGACTAGCGGGGATGACTCTGGGGCCAACGTCCTGACTTTC.

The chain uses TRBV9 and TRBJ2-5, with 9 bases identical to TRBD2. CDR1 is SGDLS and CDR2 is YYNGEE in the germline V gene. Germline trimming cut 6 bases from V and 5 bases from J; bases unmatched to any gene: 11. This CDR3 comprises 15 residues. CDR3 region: CASTRGGIMAETQYF. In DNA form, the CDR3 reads TGTGCCAGCACGCGGGGGGGAATTATGGCGGAGACCCAGTACTTC.

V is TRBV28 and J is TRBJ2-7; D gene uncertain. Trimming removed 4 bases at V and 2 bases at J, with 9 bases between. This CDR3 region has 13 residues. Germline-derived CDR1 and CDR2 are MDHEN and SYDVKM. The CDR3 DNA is TGTGCCAGCAGTTACGAGGAGCCCTACGAGCAGTACTTC. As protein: CASSYEEPYEQYF. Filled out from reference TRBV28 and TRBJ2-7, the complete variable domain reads DVKVTQSSRYLVKRTGEKVFLECVQDMDHENMFWYRQDPGLGLRLIYFSYDVKMKEKGDIPEGYSVSREKKERFSLILESASTNQTSMYLCASSYEEPYEQYFGPGTRLTVT.

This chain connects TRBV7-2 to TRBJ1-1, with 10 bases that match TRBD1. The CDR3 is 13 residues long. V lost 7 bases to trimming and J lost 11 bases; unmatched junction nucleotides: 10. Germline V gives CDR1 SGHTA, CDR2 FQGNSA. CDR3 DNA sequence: TGTGCCAGCAACCTAAGGACAGGGGGATCGGCTTTCTTT. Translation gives CASNLRTGGSAFF. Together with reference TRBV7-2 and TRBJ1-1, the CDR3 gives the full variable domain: GAGVSQSPSNKVTEKGKDVELRCDPISGHTALYWYRQSLGQGLEFLIYFQGNSAPDKSGLPSDRFSAERTGGSVSTLTIQRTQQEDSAVYLCASNLRTGGSAFFGQGTRLTVV.

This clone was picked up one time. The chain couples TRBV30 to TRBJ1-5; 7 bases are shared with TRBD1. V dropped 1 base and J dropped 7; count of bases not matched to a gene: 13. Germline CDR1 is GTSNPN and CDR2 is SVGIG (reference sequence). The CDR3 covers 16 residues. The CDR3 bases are TGTGCCTGGAGTGCCACAGGGAAGGGGGCTGGGCAGCCCCAGCATTTT. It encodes CAWSATGKGAGQPQHF.

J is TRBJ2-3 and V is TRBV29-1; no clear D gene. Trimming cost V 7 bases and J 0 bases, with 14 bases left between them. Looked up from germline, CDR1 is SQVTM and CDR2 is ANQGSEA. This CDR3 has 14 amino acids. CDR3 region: CSAVIISSTDTQYF. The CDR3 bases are TGCAGCGCCGTTATCATTTCTAGCACAGATACGCAGTATTTT.

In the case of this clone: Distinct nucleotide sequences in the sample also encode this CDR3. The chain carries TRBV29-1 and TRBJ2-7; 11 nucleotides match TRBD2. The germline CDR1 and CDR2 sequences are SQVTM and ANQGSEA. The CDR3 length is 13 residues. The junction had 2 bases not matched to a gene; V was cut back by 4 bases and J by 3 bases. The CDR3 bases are TGCAGCGTTGTCCTAGCGGGAGGCTACGAGCAGTACTTC. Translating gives CSVVLAGGYEQYF.

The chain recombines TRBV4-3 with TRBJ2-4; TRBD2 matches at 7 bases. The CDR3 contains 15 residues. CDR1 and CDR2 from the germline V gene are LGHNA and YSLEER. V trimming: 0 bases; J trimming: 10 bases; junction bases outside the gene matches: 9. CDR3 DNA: TGCGCCAGCAGCCAAGATGGGGTAGCGGGTCGTATTCAGTACTTC. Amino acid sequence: CASSQDGVAGRIQYF.

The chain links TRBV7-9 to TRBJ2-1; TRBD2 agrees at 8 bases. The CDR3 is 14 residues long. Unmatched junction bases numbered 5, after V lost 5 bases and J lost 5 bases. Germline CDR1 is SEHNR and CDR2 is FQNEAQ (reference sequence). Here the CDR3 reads CASSPAGVNNEQFF. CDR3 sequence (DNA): TGTGCCAGCAGCCCAGCGGGAGTCAACAATGAGCAGTTCTTC.